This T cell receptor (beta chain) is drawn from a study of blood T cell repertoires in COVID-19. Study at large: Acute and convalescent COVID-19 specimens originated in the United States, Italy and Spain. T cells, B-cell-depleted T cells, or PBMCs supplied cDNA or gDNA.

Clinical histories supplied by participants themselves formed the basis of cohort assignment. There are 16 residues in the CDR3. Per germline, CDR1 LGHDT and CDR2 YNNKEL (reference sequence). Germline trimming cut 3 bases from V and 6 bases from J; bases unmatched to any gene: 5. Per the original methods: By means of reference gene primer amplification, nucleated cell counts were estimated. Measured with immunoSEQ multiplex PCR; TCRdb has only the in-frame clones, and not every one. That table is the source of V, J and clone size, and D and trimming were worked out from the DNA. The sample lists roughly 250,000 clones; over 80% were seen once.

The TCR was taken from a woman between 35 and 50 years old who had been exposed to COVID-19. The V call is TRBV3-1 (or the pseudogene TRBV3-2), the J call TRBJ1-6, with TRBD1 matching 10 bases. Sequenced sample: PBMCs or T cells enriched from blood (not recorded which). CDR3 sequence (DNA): TGTGCCAGCAGCCAGAGACAGGGGGCGCGTAATTCACCCCTCCACTTT. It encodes CASSQRQGARNSPLHF.